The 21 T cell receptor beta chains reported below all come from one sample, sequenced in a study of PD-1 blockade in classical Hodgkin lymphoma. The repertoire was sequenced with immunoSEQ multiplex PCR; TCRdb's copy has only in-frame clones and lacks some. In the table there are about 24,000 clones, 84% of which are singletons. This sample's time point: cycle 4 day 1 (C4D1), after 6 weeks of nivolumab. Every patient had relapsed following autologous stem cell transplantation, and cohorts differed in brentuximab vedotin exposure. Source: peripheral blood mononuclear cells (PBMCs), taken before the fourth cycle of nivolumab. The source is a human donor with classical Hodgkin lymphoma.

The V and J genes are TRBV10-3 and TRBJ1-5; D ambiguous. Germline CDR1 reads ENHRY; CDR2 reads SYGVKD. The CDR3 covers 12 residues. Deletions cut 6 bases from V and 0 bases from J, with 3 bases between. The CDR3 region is CAIRDSNQPQHF. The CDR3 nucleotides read TGTGCCATCAGGGATAGCAATCAGCCCCAGCATTTT.

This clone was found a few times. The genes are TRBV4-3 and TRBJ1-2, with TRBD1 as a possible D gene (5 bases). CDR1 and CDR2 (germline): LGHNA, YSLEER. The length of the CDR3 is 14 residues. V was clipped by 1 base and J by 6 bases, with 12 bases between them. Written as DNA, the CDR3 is TGCGCCAGCAGCCAAGTTGGTCTGGGGGATGGCTACACCTTC. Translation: CASSQVGLGDGYTF.

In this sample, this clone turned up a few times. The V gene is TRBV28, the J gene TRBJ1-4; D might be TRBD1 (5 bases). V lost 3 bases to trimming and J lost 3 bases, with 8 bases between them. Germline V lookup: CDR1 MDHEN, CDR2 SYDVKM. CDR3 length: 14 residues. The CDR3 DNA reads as TGTGCCAGCAGTTTCCAGGGAGCTAATGAAAAACTGTTTTTT. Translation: CASSFQGANEKLFF.

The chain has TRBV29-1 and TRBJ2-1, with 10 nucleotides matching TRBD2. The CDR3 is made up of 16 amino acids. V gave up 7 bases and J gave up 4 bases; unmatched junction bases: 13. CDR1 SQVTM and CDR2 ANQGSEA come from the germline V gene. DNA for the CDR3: TGCAGCGGTTTCCCCCCTAGCGGGGGATCATACAATGAGCAGTTCTTC. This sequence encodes CSGFPPSGGSYNEQFF.

The CDR3 DNA sequence: TGTGCCACGGGGGTTGGGGGCGCTTGGACTGAAGCTTTCTTT. It encodes CATGVGGAWTEAFF. The chain employs TRBV7-8 and TRBJ1-1, with D perhaps matching TRBD1 (6 bases). The CDR3 has 14 amino acids. CDR1 and CDR2 (germline): SGHVS, FQNEAQ. V lost 10 bases, J lost 5 bases, and 20 bases lay in between.

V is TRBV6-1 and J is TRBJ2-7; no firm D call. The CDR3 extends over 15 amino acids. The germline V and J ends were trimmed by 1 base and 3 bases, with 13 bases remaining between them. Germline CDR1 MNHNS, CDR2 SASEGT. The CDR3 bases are TGTGCCAGCAGTGAAGAAGGAATGTCGAACTACGAGCAGTACTTC. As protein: CASSEEGMSNYEQYF.

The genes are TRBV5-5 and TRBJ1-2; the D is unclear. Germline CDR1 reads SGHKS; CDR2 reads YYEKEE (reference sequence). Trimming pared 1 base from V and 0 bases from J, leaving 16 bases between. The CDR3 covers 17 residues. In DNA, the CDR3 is TGTGCCAGCAGCTTGTTTTTGGTCCGGGGAGCTAACTATGGCTACACCTTC. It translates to CASSLFLVRGANYGYTF. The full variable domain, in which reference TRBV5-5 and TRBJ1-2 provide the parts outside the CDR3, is DAGVTQSPTHLIKTRGQQVTLRCSPISGHKSVSWYQQVLGQGPQFIFQYYEKEERGRGNFPDRFSARQFPNYSSELNVNALLLGDSALYLCASSLFLVRGANYGYTFGSGTRLTVV.

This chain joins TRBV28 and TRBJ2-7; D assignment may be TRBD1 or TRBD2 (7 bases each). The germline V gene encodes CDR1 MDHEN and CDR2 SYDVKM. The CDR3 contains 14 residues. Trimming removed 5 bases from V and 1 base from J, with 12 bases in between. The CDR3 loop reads CASSDREGSYEQYF. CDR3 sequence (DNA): TGTGCCAGCAGTGACAGGGAGGGGTCCTACGAGCAGTACTTC.

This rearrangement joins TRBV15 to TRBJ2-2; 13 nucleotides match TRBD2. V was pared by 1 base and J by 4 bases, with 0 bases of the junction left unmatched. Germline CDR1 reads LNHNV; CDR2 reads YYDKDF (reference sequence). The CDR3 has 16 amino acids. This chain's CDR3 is CATSRGTSGGTGELFF. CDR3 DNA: TGTGCCACCAGCAGAGGGACTAGCGGGGGCACCGGGGAGCTGTTTTTT.

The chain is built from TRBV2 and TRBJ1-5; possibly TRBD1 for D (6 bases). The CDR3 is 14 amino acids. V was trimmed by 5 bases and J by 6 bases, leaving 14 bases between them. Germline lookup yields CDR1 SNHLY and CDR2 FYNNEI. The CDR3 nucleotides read TGTGCCAGCAGTTACAGGGAGTCGGGTCAGCCCCAGCATTTT. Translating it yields CASSYRESGQPQHF.

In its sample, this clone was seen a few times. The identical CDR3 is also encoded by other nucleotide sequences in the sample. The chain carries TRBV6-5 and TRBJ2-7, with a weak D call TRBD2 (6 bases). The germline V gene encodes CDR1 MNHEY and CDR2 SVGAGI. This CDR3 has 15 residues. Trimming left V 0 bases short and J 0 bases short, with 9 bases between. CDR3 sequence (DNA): TGTGCCAGCAGTTACTCCGGAGGGAACTCCTACGAGCAGTACTTC. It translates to CASSYSGGNSYEQYF.

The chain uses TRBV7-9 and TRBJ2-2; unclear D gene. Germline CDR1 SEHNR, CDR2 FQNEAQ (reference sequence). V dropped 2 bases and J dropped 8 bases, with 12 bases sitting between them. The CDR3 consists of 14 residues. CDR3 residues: CASSLWVEPGELFF. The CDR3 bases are TGTGCCAGCAGCTTATGGGTCGAGCCTGGGGAGCTGTTTTTT.

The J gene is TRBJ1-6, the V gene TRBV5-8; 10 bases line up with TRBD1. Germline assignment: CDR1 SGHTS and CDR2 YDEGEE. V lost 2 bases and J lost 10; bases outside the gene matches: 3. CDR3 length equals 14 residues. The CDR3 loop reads CASSLRDRGSPLHF. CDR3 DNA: TGTGCCAGCAGCTTACGGGACAGGGGATCACCCCTCCACTTT.

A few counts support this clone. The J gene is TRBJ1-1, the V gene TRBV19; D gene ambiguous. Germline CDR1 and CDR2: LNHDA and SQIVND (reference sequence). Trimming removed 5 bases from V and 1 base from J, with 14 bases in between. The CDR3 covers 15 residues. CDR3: CASSVGSDGNTEAFF. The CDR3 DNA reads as TGTGCCAGTAGTGTTGGGTCCGACGGGAACACTGAAGCTTTCTTT.

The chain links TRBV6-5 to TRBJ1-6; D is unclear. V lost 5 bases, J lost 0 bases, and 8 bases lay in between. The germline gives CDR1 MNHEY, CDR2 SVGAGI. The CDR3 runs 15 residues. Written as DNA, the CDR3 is TGTGCCAGCAGTCTTTGGGTCTCCTATAATTCACCCCTCCACTTT. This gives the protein CASSLWVSYNSPLHF.

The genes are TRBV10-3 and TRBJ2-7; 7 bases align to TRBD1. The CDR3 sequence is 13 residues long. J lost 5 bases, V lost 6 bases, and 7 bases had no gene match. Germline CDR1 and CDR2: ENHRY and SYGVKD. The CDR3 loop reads CAIREQGPHEQYF. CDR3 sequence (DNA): TGTGCCATCAGAGAACAGGGGCCCCACGAGCAGTACTTC.

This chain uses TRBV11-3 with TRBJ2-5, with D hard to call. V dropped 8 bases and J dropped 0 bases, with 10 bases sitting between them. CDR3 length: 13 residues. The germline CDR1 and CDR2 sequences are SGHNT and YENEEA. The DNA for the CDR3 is TGTGCCAGCTGTACAGTGTACCAAGAGACCCAGTACTTC. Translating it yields CASCTVYQETQYF.

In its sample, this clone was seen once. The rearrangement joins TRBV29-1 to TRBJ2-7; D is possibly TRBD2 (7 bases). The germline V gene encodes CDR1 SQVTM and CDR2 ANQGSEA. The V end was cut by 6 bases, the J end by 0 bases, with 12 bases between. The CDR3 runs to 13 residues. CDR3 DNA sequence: TGCAGCGTAAGGGGGGGGGCCTCCTACGAGCAGTACTTC. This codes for CSVRGGASYEQYF.

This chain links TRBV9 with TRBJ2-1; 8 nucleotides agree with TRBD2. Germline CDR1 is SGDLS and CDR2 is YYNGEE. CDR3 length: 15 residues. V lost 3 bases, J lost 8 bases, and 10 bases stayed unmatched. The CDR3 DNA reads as TGTGCCAGCAGCGCGAGCGGGAGTGTTGACGATGAGCAGTTCTTC. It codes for CASSASGSVDDEQFF.

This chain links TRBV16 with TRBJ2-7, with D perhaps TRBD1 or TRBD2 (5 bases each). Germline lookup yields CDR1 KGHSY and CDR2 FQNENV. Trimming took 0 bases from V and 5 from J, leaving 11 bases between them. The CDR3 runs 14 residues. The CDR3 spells CASSQSGGLHEQYF. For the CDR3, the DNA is TGTGCCAGCAGCCAATCTGGGGGTTTACACGAGCAGTACTTC.

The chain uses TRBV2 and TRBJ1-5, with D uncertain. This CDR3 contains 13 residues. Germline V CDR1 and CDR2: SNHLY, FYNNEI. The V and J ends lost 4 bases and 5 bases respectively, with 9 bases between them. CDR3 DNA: TGTGCCAGCAGTGTCCAGCTAGATCAGCCCCAGCATTTT. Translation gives CASSVQLDQPQHF. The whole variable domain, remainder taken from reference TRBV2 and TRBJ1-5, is EPEVTQTPSHQVTQMGQEVILRCVPISNHLYFYWYRQILGQKVEFLVSFYNNEISEKSEIFDDQFSVERPDGSNFTLKIRSTKLEDSAMYFCASSVQLDQPQHFGDGTRLSIL.